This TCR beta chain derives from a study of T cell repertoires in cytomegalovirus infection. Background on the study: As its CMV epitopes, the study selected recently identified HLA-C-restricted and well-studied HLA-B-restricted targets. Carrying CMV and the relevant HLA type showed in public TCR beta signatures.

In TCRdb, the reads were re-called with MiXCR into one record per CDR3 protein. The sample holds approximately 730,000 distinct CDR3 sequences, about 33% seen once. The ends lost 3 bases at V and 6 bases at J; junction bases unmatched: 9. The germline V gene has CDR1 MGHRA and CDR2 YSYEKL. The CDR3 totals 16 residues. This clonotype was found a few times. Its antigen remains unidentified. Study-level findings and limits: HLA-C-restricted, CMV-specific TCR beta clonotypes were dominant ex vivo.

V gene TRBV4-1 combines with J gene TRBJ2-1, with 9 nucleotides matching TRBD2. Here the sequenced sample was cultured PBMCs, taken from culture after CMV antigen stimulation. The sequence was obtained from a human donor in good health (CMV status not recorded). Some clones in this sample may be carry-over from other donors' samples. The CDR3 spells CASSQPLSGGINEQFF. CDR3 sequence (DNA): TGCGCCAGCAGCCAGCCCCTTAGCGGGGGTATCAATGAGCAGTTCTTC.